The T cell receptor (beta chain) under discussion was sequenced for a study of cytomegalovirus exposure and HLA in healthy donors. Overall study: Unique TCRs numbering 75 million to 95 million, obtained from HLA-typed donors, made up an early data release.

In the PCR, 60 Vbeta and 13 Jbeta primers were used. Profiling relied on immunoSEQ multiplex PCR, and the TCRdb table lists in-frame clones only, not all of them. This sample carries about 180,000 clones, over 70% of them seen once, and the ten largest clones take about 4%. A remark on this clone: Its antigen is not known.

This CDR3 spans 12 amino acids. CDR1 and CDR2 from the germline V gene are SQVTM and ANQGSEA. The germline V and J ends were trimmed by 1 base and 5 bases, with 9 bases remaining between them. Notes on the study in general: Indistinguishable V segments such as TRBV6-2 and TRBV6-3 were excluded.

The sequenced material came from PBMCs. This chain connects TRBV29-1 to TRBJ2-7, with D tentatively TRBD2 (5 bases). This sequence was found in a woman in her sixties in good health and CMV-seropositive. CDR3 amino acids: CSVEGAEDEQYF. The CDR3 DNA sequence: TGCAGCGTTGAAGGGGCGGAGGACGAGCAGTACTTC.